These 3 T cell receptor beta chains were all obtained from the same sample, sequenced in a study of blood T cell repertoires in COVID-19. Repertoires were generated with immunoSEQ multiplex PCR, while TCRdb's copy carries only in-frame clones and drops some. The profile covers around 100,000 clones, with approximately 85% appearing a single time and under 8% taken by the ten largest. Sequenced input: peripheral blood. Receptor source: a man aged 65 to 79 with acute or convalescent COVID-19.

The chain is built from TRBV5-4 and TRBJ2-2, with D maybe TRBD2 (6 bases). Trimming pared 0 bases from V and 5 bases from J, leaving 11 bases between. Germline CDR1 is SGHNT and CDR2 is YYREEE (reference sequence). This CDR3 is 15 amino acids long. In DNA form, the CDR3 reads TGTGCCAGCAGCTTGGAGGCGGGAAGGACCGGGGAGCTGTTTTTT. It yields the protein CASSLEAGRTGELFF. Variable domain in full (rest from reference TRBV5-4 and TRBJ2-2): ETGVTQSPTHLIKTRGQQVTLRCSSQSGHNTVSWYQQALGQGPQFIFQYYREEENGRGNFPPRFSGLQFPNYSSELNVNALELDDSALYLCASSLEAGRTGELFFGEGSRLTVL.

The chain combines TRBV5-1 with TRBJ2-1; 11 nucleotides line up with TRBD2. The CDR3 has 14 amino acids. V lost 3 bases, J lost 7 bases, and 3 bases stayed unmatched. Germline V gene data show CDR1 as SGHRS and CDR2 as YFSETQ. The CDR3 nucleotides are TGCGCCAGCAGCTCGACTAGCGGGGCAAATGAGCAGTTCTTC. Translated: CASSSTSGANEQFF.

This clone was counted once. The chain is built from TRBV7-8 and TRBJ1-5; tentatively, D is TRBD1 (6 bases). The CDR3 covers 15 residues. Trimming removed 4 bases at V and 5 bases at J, with 15 bases between. In germline, CDR1 is SGHVS, CDR2 FQNEAQ. CDR3 coding DNA: TGTGCCAGCAGCTCGGACAGACAACTAGATCAGCCCCAGCATTTT. Translating it yields CASSSDRQLDQPQHF.